This T cell receptor (beta chain) stems from a study of cytomegalovirus exposure and HLA in healthy donors (TCRdb year 2017). About the full investigation: An earlier analysis of roughly 630 of the donors reported approximately 290 Gb of sequence data and 120 million or so unique TCR beta sequences from 150 million to 200 million T cells. Along with the approximately 620-subject first cohort, a separate validation cohort of over a hundred different subjects was used. HLA typing covered class I and class II loci at four-digit resolution. Among 300 to 450 genotyped donors of the cohort, an average of approximately 250,000 unique TCR beta nucleotide sequences were sequenced per donor, roughly 20% of them non-productive. The study used immunosequencing to profile the T cell repertoires of several hundred subjects and linked those repertoires to cytomegalovirus serostatus. Because of strong linkage in the cohort, roughly five DR-DQ haplotypes were treated as single units for association and clustering. Rather than using new phenotypic data, the later analysis identified candidate immune exposures from TCR beta sequences and from how often those sequences occurred across donors. Of the 300 to 500 genotyped donors, 75% to 85% were placed in the genetic ancestry cluster associated with self-reported Caucasian donors. In an earlier analysis of 500 to 650 of the donors, high-throughput TCR beta sequencing was used to judge whether each TCR beta V gene segment behaved as functional or pseudogenic. Every discovery cohort repertoire had been produced on one sequencing platform. The study was designed to test whether signatures of past pathogen exposure could be identified by cataloging public T cell receptors. An early release covering 550 to 700 HLA-typed donors comprised about 300 gigabases of sequencing data and tens of millions of unique TCR sequences. Typing coverage varied by locus: about 620-640 donors for A, B, C, DRB1 and DQB1; roughly 500 for DQA1; around 610 for DPA1; approximately 490 for DPB1. The study combined high-throughput TCR immunosequencing, statistical association of individual TCRs with disease status, and machine learning to predict cytomegalovirus infection status. Alongside the repertoire data, information on donor age, sex, ethnicity and CMV serostatus was compiled. To study patterns of TCR occurrence, a later analysis re-analyzed previously published TCR beta repertoires from just over 650 donors and added high-resolution HLA genotyping. A later genetic analysis took genome-wide SNP genotypes for about 55% of the 666 donors and used that subset as a discovery cohort.

To prepare the library, the immunoSEQ multiplex PCR assay was applied. For the multiplex PCR, a mixture combining 60 forward primers for TCR Vbeta segments and 13 reverse primers for TCR Jbeta segments was used. The CDR3 region of rearranged TCR beta genes was amplified from genomic DNA with a multiplex PCR assay. The amplified TCR beta libraries were sequenced on the Illumina HiSeq System as 87-base-pair reads. The published analysis was carried out like this. Across the roughly 670 repertoires, a later analysis counted some 81 million unique TCR beta chains, approximately 10 million of which were shared by at least two donors. To remove PCR and sequencing errors, raw reads were error-corrected and collapsed into unique sequences using a nearest-neighbor algorithm that merged closely related sequences. CDR3 sequences were aligned to IMGT reference sequences to assign V, D and J gene segments. For a sequence to be retained, a match of at least six nucleotides to both a V gene segment and a J gene segment was required. A rearrangement was called productive if the CDR3 had no stop codons and remained in frame with V and J, and every other rearrangement was called non-productive. CDR3 was defined by IMGT convention, running from the second conserved V-encoded cysteine to the conserved J-encoded phenylalanine. Sequences without an unambiguous match to a single V gene segment were excluded from the earlier analysis of about 600 of the donors. An earlier analysis of 450 to 650 of the donors called V segments functional above 56.7% productive rearrangements and segregating when the between-donor standard deviation exceeded 5%. A statistical classification framework was built to diagnose cytomegalovirus status from the catalog of TCR beta chain sequences. In a later analysis, V and J genes were assigned by comparing TCR nucleotide sequences against IMGT/GENE-DB human TR gene sequences. Using the TCRdist pipeline, a later analysis assigned CDR3 sequences along with most-parsimonious VDJ recombination scenarios. In a later analysis, every TCR beta chain was defined by the combination of its CDR3 amino acid sequence and its V-gene family, and reads without a unique V-gene family were dropped. As a way to deal with suspected cross-contamination and a sequencing artifact, a later analysis dropped roughly 620 nucleotide sequences that were highly shared and had low generation probability. A later analysis calculated a clonal expansion index for each public chain from normalized within-repertoire ranks of inferred template counts. A later analysis computed generation probabilities with a VDJ recombination model fitted to out-of-frame rearrangements, and checked the results against IGoR. A later analysis scored TCR-TCR, TCR-HLA and TCR-CMV co-occurrence with hypergeometric tests, applying a repertoire-size bias correction to TCR pairs. In a later analysis, false discovery rates were estimated by permuting HLA or CMV assignments 20 times. In a later analysis, co-occurring TCRs were grouped using DBSCAN, with TCRdist sequence similarity added in when clustering inside HLA-allele-positive subsets. For co-occurrence clustering, repertoires with fewer than 30,000 or more than 120,000 public chains were excluded, along with a handful of repertoires with anomalous nucleotide sharing. The table was pulled from immuneACCESS by TCRdb, which kept in-frame rearrangements only. Such tables lose some clones; where checked, under half of the loss comes from unresolved V genes, and the rest has no known cause. The V and J calls and clone size were taken over from that table, and D and trimming were inferred from the DNA. The sample contains around 150,000 clones, roughly 79% of them found a single time. The top ten hold over 0.95% of the sample.

The cohort was made up of around 720 healthy bone marrow donors. At the time of sampling, all cohort members were nominally healthy, though unrecorded immune exposures were likely present. The donor tested CMV seronegative, placing the donor among the 350 to 400 seronegative members of the cohort. Every donor gave a peripheral blood sample, and the peripheral blood mononuclear cells from that sample were used for TCR beta sequencing. Genomic DNA was extracted from the blood cell samples with the Qiagen DNeasy Blood Extraction Kit. The CDR3 runs 12 amino acids, cysteine and phenylalanine included. The sequence is cut down to CDR3 DNA, 36 bases in frame from base 1. The germline V gene provides CDR1 SGDLS and CDR2 YYNGEE. V is cut by 7 bases and J by 4 bases, and the space between the germline ends is 11 bases. This clone was counted once. What this receptor recognizes is not known. No base quality information exists; no much larger clone differs at one position.

What the study reported, not specific to this receptor: The study gave a list of 150 to 200 TCR beta chains associated with cytomegalovirus. According to a later analysis, parvovirus B19, influenza, CMV and Epstein-Barr virus appeared linked to several top co-occurrence clusters. This cohort had only TCR beta chains sequenced, and the lack of alpha or paired-chain data limited which features could be detected. A later analysis found that TCR association rates varied across HLA loci, with DRB1 alleles showing the most associated TCRs and HLA-C alleles the fewest. While some public TCRs were present in many individuals, most TCR sequences turned up only very rarely across donors. A cluster of highly shared sequence variants was judged likely to represent a technical artifact of the sequencing pipeline. Immune exposure information for the cohort was limited to CMV serostatus. A later analysis found that most CMV-associated TCR beta chains appeared HLA-restricted, with HLA associations seemingly driven largely by CMV exposure. The classifier was reported to diagnose cytomegalovirus status with high specificity and sensitivity in both the original and validation cohorts. In a later analysis, HLA-associated TCR beta chains showed more clonal expansion and lower generation probabilities than non-associated chains that were equally common. The earlier analysis of 587 of the donors excluded seventeen rarely observed V segments, including chromosome 9 orphons, because counts were too low. A further reported finding was that TCR beta sequences accurately predicted the HLA-A and HLA-B alleles for most subjects in the first cohort. Correlated functional status among segregating V segments might reflect linkage disequilibrium, but an unknown experimental factor could not be ruled out. An association between a missense DCLRE1C variant and V-gene and J-gene trimming of TCR beta chains was found in a later genetic analysis and replicated in an independent cohort. When HLA alleles, especially DR and DQ, strongly co-occurred, attributing TCR associations to individual alleles was difficult. Presence/absence analyses assumed roughly uniform sequencing depth across donors, an assumption that may not hold. HLA typing was unavailable for some donors at each locus, so association tests used only the typed subset. In a later genetic analysis, fewer N-insertions in productive TCRs were reported among donors in an Asian-associated ancestry cluster than the roughly 700-donor mean. Specific HLA alleles were associated with 15,000 to 20,000 TCR beta sequences at a false discovery rate of 0.05 in a later analysis. A few of the identified cytomegalovirus-associated TCR beta chains were confirmed in vitro to be specific for cytomegalovirus antigens. The 87-base-pair reads could not distinguish some IMGT-functional V segments, including TRBV6-2 and TRBV6-3, so those segments were excluded. It was suggested by the authors that the approach could potentially be generalized to other disease states and immunological phenotypes. Broadly in line with IMGT annotations, most TCR beta V segments showed up in productive rearrangements about 87% or about 30% of the time in an earlier analysis of a few hundred of the donors.

This receptor was obtained from a woman in her 40s in good health and CMV-seronegative. The chain is assembled from TRBV9 and TRBJ2-5, with the identity of the D gene unclear. The sample was PBMCs. The CDR3 region has the sequence CASPFPPETQYF. The base sequence is TGTGCCAGCCCGTTTCCCCCAGAGACCCAGTACTTC.